The present T cell receptor beta chain was sequenced within a study of T-cell reconstitution after alpha-beta-depleted transplantation in children. Unique molecular identifiers were incorporated when the TCRbeta library was constructed. MiXCR was run by TCRdb on the PCR reads, yielding one entry per CDR3 protein. The table includes 250,000 to 300,000 distinct CDR3 sequences, about 10% detected once. Germline CDR1 and CDR2: LGHNA and YNFKEQ. Deletions cut 6 bases from V and 3 bases from J, with 21 bases between. The CDR3 consists of 16 residues. This clonotype was observed many times. This sequence originates from a human donor who donated a stem cell graft to a child with SCID. Sequenced material: PBMCs from the stem cell graft donor, taken from the stem cell graft. The chain recombines TRBV4-2 with TRBJ2-7, with D perhaps TRBD1 (5 bases). The CDR3 region has the DNA TGTGCCAGCAGTTCCGCCCCGGATAAGGGGAACTACGAGCAGTACTTC. This encodes CASSSAPDKGNYEQYF.